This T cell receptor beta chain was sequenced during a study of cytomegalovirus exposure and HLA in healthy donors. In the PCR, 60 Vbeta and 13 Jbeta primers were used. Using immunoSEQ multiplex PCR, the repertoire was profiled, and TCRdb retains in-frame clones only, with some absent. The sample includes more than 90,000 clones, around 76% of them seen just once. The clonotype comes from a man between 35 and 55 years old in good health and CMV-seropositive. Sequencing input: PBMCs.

The CDR3 sequence is CASSLRGDSLRSPYF. CDR3 DNA: TGCGCCAGCAGCTTAAGAGGAGACAGCCTCCGGTCCCCGTACTTC. The chain couples TRBV5-1 to TRBJ2-7; weak D call: TRBD1 (5 bases). The CDR3 totals 15 residues. V lost 2 bases, J lost 12 bases, and 24 bases lay in between. The germline V gene has CDR1 SGHRS and CDR2 YFSETQ.